The clone carrying this T cell receptor (beta chain) was picked up a small number of times. Its cognate antigen is unknown. Amplification yielded TCR beta CDR3 regions, with RNA transcripts as the source. The TCR CDR3 first-round RT-PCR relied on the HTBI primer set. Via MiXCR, TCRdb re-called the multiplex PCR reads, giving one row per CDR3 protein. The table lists approximately 600,000 distinct CDR3 sequences, about 20% of them singletons, with under 35% in the top ten. This entry is derived from a study of T cells in Graves' hyperthyroidism and ophthalmopathy. Across the study: The initial diagnosis was the point when peripheral blood was collected, ahead of any treatment. The study, taken as a whole, reports: A model of 13 V-J pairs discriminated ophthalmopathy from stable hyperthyroidism.

Diagnostic decisions used clinical symptoms, serum thyroxine and TRAb, thyroid ultrasound and orbital computed tomography. Out of over 9 ml of fresh peripheral blood came the PBMCs. This receptor was obtained from a man in his thirties or forties with Graves' ophthalmopathy. Sequenced sample: blood.

The CDR3 DNA reads TGTGCCAGCAGCCTCCGGAGAGGCGGGAGGGAACAAGAGACCCAGTACTTC. Translated, it gives CASSLRRGGREQETQYF. V gene TRBV6-1 combines with J gene TRBJ2-5; TRBD2 matches 9 bases. The CDR3 loop spans 17 amino acids. V lost 6 bases, J lost 2 bases, and 13 bases stayed unmatched. Germline V gene data show CDR1 as MNHNS and CDR2 as SASEGT.